This T cell receptor beta chain was recorded in a study of blood T cell repertoires in COVID-19. About the research overall: Acute and convalescent COVID-19 samples came from the United States, Italy and Spain. T cells, B-cell-depleted T cells, or PBMCs provided the cDNA or gDNA that served as material.

Original processing methods: The assay estimated nucleated cells by amplifying reference gene primers. Data came from immunoSEQ multiplex PCR; TCRdb stores just in-frame clones and leaves some out. The V and J calls and clone size come from that table; D and trimming were worked out from the DNA. The sample has some 180,000 clones; almost 90% are singletons. Looked up from germline, CDR1 is KGHSH and CDR2 is LQKENI. Unmatched junction bases numbered 5, after V lost 3 bases and J lost 2 bases. The CDR3 covers 15 residues. Sequenced: peripheral blood. This chain links TRBV18 with TRBJ1-1; 8 positions match TRBD1. The sequence was obtained from a man aged 45-65 years with acute or convalescent COVID-19. The CDR3 protein is CASSPGQGGNTEAFF. CDR3 nucleotides: TGTGCCAGCTCACCTGGACAGGGAGGCAACACTGAAGCTTTCTTT.